Listed here are 12 T cell receptor beta chains from one sample, sequenced in a study of beta chain features in type 1 diabetes. Sequenced material consisted of expressed TCRB transcripts (all of the isolated RNA was reverse transcribed). Sequenced by immunoSEQ multiplex PCR; TCRdb stores in-frame clones only, minus some. The sample has roughly 150,000 clones, 7% to 10% seen once; the top ten hold 2% to 3%. The specimen was central memory CD4+ T cells from blood. The receptors were sampled from a woman between 18 and 29 years old in good health.

This chain connects TRBV9 to TRBJ2-1; maybe TRBD2 (6 bases). CDR1 and CDR2 (germline): SGDLS, YYNGEE. Trimming shortened V by 3 bases and J by 6 bases, and 10 bases separated the two germline ends. This CDR3 contains 13 residues. As DNA, the CDR3 is TGTGCCAGCAGCGGACTAGAGGGCAATGAGCAGTTCTTC. Its protein is CASSGLEGNEQFF.

This clone was detected ten times or more. This chain uses TRBV7-9 with TRBJ2-7, with D unresolved. The CDR3 totals 14 residues. The V and J ends lost 0 bases and 2 bases respectively, with 8 bases between them. The germline CDR1 and CDR2 sequences are SEHNR and FQNEAQ (reference sequence). CDR3 protein: CASSLAMGPYEQYF. CDR3 DNA sequence: TGTGCCAGCAGCTTAGCGATGGGCCCCTACGAGCAGTACTTC.

In its sample, this clone was seen once. The chain carries TRBV2 and TRBJ1-2, with D perhaps TRBD1 (6 bases). The germline V gene encodes CDR1 SNHLY and CDR2 FYNNEI. Trimming removed 7 bases at V and 2 bases at J, with 14 bases between. CDR3 length equals 14 residues. CDR3 amino acids: CASTVRGANYGYTF. CDR3 in DNA: TGTGCCAGCACCGTCCGGGGGGCGAACTATGGCTACACCTTC.

There are a few counts of this clone. The chain employs TRBV5-1 and TRBJ2-7; D unresolved. V lost 3 bases and J lost 1, with 2 bases in between. This CDR3 has 11 amino acids. Germline lookup yields CDR1 SGHRS and CDR2 YFSETQ. CDR3 region: CASSSSYEQYF. In DNA, the CDR3 is TGCGCCAGCAGCTCATCCTACGAGCAGTACTTC. The full variable domain, its missing parts supplied by reference TRBV5-1 and TRBJ2-7, is KAGVTQTPRYLIKTRGQQVTLSCSPISGHRSVSWYQQTPGQGLQFLFEYFSETQRNKGNFPGRFSGRQFSNSRSEMNVSTLELGDSALYLCASSSSYEQYFGPGTRLTVT.

As DNA, the CDR3 is TGTGCCAGCAGTGTACAGGCATCGAACTACGAGCAGTACTTC. It yields the protein CASSVQASNYEQYF. The chain uses TRBV6-1 and TRBJ2-7, with D perhaps matching TRBD1 (5 bases). V shed 4 bases and J shed 3 bases, with 13 bases lying between them. Germline V gene data show CDR1 as MNHNS and CDR2 as SASEGT. The CDR3 is 14 residues long.

This clone was found many times. V usage is TRBV29-1 and J usage is TRBJ2-3; weak D call: TRBD2 (6 bases). Trimming left V 3 bases short and J 7 bases short, with 8 bases between. The CDR3 has 11 residues. CDR1 SQVTM and CDR2 ANQGSEA come from the germline V gene. CDR3 DNA sequence: TGCAGCGTTGACGGGGGTCATACGCAGTATTTT. This gives the protein CSVDGGHTQYF.

Only a few counts were recorded for this clone. The genes are TRBV6-6 and TRBJ1-5; D gene ambiguous. Germline V lookup: CDR1 MNHNY, CDR2 SVGAGI (reference sequence). This CDR3 is 14 amino acids long. V shed 7 bases and J shed 2 bases, with 12 bases lying between them. As DNA, the CDR3 is TGTGCCAGCATCCCAGAGGGTCGCAATCAGCCCCAGCATTTT. It yields the protein CASIPEGRNQPQHF.

The chain uses TRBV18 and TRBJ1-5; D is unresolved. The CDR3 has 17 residues. Germline CDR1 KGHSH, CDR2 LQKENI. V was shortened by 2 bases and J by 2 bases, with 16 bases between the two germline ends. This CDR3 reads CASSPNLSGVGNQPQHF. CDR3 coding DNA: TGTGCCAGCTCACCAAACCTATCCGGGGTAGGCAATCAGCCCCAGCATTTT.

The chain employs TRBV11-2 and TRBJ1-2, with TRBD1 identical over 7 bases. From germline, CDR1 is SGHAT and CDR2 FQNNGV. V shed 5 bases and J 5 bases; nucleotides not matched to a gene: 5. The CDR3 is 13 amino acids. CDR3 sequence: CASSPGQIYGYTF. The CDR3 DNA is TGTGCCAGCAGCCCGGGACAGATTTATGGCTACACCTTC.

There are a few counts of this clone. This chain connects TRBV2 to TRBJ2-5; D gene ambiguous. The CDR3 has 11 amino acids. V lost 6 bases, J lost 2 bases, and 4 bases lay in between. The V gene's germline CDR1 is SNHLY and CDR2 FYNNEI. CDR3 DNA: TGTGCCAGCAGGGCTCAAGAGACCCAGTACTTC. This gives the protein CASRAQETQYF. Based on the CDR3 plus reference TRBV2 and TRBJ2-5, the full variable domain is EPEVTQTPSHQVTQMGQEVILRCVPISNHLYFYWYRQILGQKVEFLVSFYNNEISEKSEIFDDQFSVERPDGSNFTLKIRSTKLEDSAMYFCASRAQETQYFGPGTRLLVL.

This clone was seen a few times. The V and J genes are TRBV6-1 and TRBJ2-2; D is undetermined. The CDR3 is made up of 12 amino acids. Per the germline V gene, CDR1 is MNHNS and CDR2 is SASEGT. With 8 bases removed from V and 3 bases from J, the gap between germline ends came to 7 bases. For the CDR3, the DNA is TGTGCCAGCCGGGTAGACACCGGGGAGCTGTTTTTT. It translates to CASRVDTGELFF.

This clone was counted a few times. The chain combines TRBV14 with TRBJ1-1; unclear D gene. The CDR3 runs to 14 residues. V lost 1 base, J lost 0 bases, and 6 bases lay in between. From germline, CDR1 is SGHDN and CDR2 FVKESK. Written as DNA, the CDR3 is TGTGCCAGCAGCCAAGGAACGGTGAACACTGAAGCTTTCTTT. Protein sequence: CASSQGTVNTEAFF.